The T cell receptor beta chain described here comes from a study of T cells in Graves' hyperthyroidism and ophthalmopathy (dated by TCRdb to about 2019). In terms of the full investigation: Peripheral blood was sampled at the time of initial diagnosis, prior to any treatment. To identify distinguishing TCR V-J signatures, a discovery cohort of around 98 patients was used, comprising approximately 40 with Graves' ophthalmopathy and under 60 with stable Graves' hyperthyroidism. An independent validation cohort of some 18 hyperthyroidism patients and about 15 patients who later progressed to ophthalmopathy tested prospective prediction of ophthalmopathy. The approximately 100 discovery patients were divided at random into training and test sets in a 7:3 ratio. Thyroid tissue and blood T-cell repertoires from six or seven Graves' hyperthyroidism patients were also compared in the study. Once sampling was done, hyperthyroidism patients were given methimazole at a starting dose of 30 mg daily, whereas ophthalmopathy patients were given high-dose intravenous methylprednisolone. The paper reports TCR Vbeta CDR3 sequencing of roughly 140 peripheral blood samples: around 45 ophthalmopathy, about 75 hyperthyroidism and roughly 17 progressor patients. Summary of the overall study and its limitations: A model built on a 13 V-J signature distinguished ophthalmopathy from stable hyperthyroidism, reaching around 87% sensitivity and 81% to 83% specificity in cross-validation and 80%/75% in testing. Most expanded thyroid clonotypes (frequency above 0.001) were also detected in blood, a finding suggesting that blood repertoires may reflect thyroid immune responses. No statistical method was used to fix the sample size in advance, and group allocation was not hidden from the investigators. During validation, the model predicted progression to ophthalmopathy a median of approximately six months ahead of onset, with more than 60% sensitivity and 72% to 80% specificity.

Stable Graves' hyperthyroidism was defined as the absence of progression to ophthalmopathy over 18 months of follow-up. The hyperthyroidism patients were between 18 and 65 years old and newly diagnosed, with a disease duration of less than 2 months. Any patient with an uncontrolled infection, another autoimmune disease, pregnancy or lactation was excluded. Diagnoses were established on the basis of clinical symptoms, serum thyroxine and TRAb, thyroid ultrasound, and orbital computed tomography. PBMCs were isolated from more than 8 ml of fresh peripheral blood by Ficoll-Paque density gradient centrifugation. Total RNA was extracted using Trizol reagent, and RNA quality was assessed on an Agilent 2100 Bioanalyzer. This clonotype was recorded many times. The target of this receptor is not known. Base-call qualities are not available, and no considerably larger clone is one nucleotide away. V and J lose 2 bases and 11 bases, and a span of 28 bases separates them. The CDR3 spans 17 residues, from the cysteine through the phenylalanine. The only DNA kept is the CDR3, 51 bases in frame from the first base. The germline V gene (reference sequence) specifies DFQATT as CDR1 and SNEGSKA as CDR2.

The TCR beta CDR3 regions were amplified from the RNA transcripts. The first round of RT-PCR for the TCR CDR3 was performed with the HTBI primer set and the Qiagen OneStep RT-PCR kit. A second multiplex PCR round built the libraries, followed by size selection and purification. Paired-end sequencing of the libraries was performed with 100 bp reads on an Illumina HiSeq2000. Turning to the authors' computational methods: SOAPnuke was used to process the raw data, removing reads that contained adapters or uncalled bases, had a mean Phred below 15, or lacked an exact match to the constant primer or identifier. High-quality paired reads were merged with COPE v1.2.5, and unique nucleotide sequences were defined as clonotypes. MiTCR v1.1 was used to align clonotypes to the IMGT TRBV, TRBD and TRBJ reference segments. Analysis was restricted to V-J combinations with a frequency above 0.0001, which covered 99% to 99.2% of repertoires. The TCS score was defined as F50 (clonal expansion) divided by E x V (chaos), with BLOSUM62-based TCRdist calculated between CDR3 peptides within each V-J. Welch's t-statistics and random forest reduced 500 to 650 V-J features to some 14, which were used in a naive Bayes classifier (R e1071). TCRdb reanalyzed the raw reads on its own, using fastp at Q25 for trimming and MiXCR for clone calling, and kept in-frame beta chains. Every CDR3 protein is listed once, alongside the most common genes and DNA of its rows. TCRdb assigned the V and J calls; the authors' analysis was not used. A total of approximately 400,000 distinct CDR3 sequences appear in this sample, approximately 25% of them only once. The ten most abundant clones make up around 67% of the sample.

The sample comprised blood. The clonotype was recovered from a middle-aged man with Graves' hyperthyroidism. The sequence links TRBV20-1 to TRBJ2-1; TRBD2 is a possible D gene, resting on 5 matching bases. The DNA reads TGCAGTGCTAGAAACCCGATGGTTGCGGGCCCTGCCGGTCAGCAGTTCTTC. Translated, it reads CSARNPMVAGPAGQQFF.